These T cell receptor beta chains were read from a single sample in a study of cytomegalovirus exposure and HLA in healthy donors. Libraries were prepared by immunoSEQ multiplex PCR; TCRdb keeps only in-frame clonotypes and omits some of them. The sample shows 150,000 or so clones, roughly 79% of them seen only once. Sequencing was performed on PBMCs. These receptors were obtained from a middle-aged man in good health and CMV-seronegative. Each CDR3 is given with its conserved first and last residue. A D gene is named only where the DNA matches it firmly. The listing skips clone size in some rows; elsewhere it reads once, few, many or a size class.

D: TRBD2
V: TRBV7-9
size: .
J: TRBJ2-1
DNA: TGTTCCAGCAGCCCCAGAGGGGGGCGGGAGGGCCTCACCTACAATGAGCAGTTCTTC
CDR3: CSSSPRGGREGLTYNEQFF

D: .
V: TRBV11-2
size: .
J: TRBJ2-5
DNA: TGTGCCAGCAGCACCGACAGCCCACAAGAGACCCAGTACTTC
CDR3: CASSTDSPQETQYF

D: TRBD2
V: TRBV7-9
size: .
J: TRBJ2-1
DNA: TGTGCCAGCAGGGGAACCGGGACTAAAAGACCCAATGAGCAGTTCTTC
CDR3: CASRGTGTKRPNEQFF

D: .
V: TRBV5-1
size: .
J: TRBJ1-3
DNA: TGCGCCAGCAGCTTGGGGGGAGGCTCTGGAAACACCATATATTTT
CDR3: CASSLGGGSGNTIYF

D: .
V: TRBV2
size: .
J: TRBJ2-3
DNA: TGTGCCAGCAGCCCTAGCACAGATACGCAGTATTTT
CDR3: CASSPSTDTQYF

D: TRBD2
V: TRBV5-4
size: .
J: TRBJ2-1
DNA: TGTGCCAGCAGCTTGGGCGGGAGAAGAGATGAGCAGTTCTTC
CDR3: CASSLGGRRDEQFF

D: .
V: TRBV5-1
size: few
J: TRBJ2-3
DNA: TGCGCCAGCAGCCCGGGGACTTCTAGCACAGATACGCAGTATTTT
CDR3: CASSPGTSSTDTQYF

D: TRBD1
V: TRBV10-3
size: few
J: TRBJ1-2
DNA: TGTGCCATCAGTGAGTCCAACAGGGACAGGGTTGGCTACACCTTC
CDR3: CAISESNRDRVGYTF

D: TRBD2
V: TRBV10-3
size: .
J: TRBJ2-1
DNA: TGTGCCATCAGGGACGGACTAGCGGGAGCCAATGAGCAGTTCTTC
CDR3: CAIRDGLAGANEQFF

D: .
V: TRBV2
size: .
J: TRBJ2-3
DNA: TGTGCCAGCCTTGAAACGGGGGATTCGCAGTATTTT
CDR3: CASLETGDSQYF

D: .
V: TRBV28
size: .
J: TRBJ1-1
DNA: TGTGCCAGCACCGATCAGACTGAAGCTTTCTTT
CDR3: CASTDQTEAFF

D: .
V: TRBV7-2
size: .
J: TRBJ2-5
DNA: TGTGCCAGCAGCCCCTCCGGAGAGACCCAGTACTTC
CDR3: CASSPSGETQYF

D: TRBD2
V: TRBV29-1
size: .
J: TRBJ2-1
DNA: TGCAGCGTTGATCGAAGCGGGAGCGCGCTTGGCGATGAGCAGTTCTTC
CDR3: CSVDRSGSALGDEQFF

D: TRBD2
V: TRBV27
size: .
J: TRBJ2-7
DNA: TGTGCCAGCAGTTTAGGCGGGAGCCAGTACGAGCAGTACTTC
CDR3: CASSLGGSQYEQYF

D: TRBD1
V: TRBV10-3
size: .
J: TRBJ1-5
DNA: TGTGCCATCAGTGAGGACAGGGGCTATCAGCCCCAGCATTTT
CDR3: CAISEDRGYQPQHF

D: .
V: TRBV5-1
size: .
J: TRBJ2-7
DNA: TGCGCCAGCAGCTTGGCCGGGAGCGAGCAGTACTTC
CDR3: CASSLAGSEQYF

D: .
V: TRBV7-9
size: .
J: TRBJ2-2
DNA: TGTGCCAGCAGTCTAACCGCGGGGAACACCGGGGAGCTGTTTTTT
CDR3: CASSLTAGNTGELFF

D: TRBD1
V: TRBV28
size: .
J: TRBJ1-3
DNA: TGTGCCAGCAGTCCGACAGGGACTGGAAACACCATATATTTT
CDR3: CASSPTGTGNTIYF

D: .
V: TRBV2
size: .
J: TRBJ1-4
DNA: TGTGCCAGCAGAGTCCCGGGACATATCCAAAATGAAAAACTGTTTTTT
CDR3: CASRVPGHIQNEKLFF

D: .
V: TRBV2
size: once
J: TRBJ2-5
DNA: TGTGCCAGCAAATCTCAGGGGCTAGAGACCCAGTACTTC
CDR3: CASKSQGLETQYF

D: .
V: TRBV29-1
size: .
J: TRBJ2-1
DNA: TGCAGCGTTGAAGCCCCGGAAGGGGCCGGATACAATGAGCAGTTCTTC
CDR3: CSVEAPEGAGYNEQFF

D: TRBD2
V: TRBV4-2
size: .
J: TRBJ2-1
DNA: TGTGCCAGCAGCCAAGATAGGGCTAGCGGGAGAGCGGGGTACAATGAGCAGTTCTTC
CDR3: CASSQDRASGRAGYNEQFF

D: TRBD2
V: TRBV7-3
size: .
J: TRBJ2-3
DNA: TGTGCCAGCAGCTCGCCTAGCGGAAGCACAGATACGCAGTATTTT
CDR3: CASSSPSGSTDTQYF

D: TRBD1
V: TRBV25-1
size: few
J: TRBJ2-2
DNA: TGTGCCAGCAGTTCAGGGGGCGGCACCGGGGAGCTGTTTTTT
CDR3: CASSSGGGTGELFF

D: .
V: TRBV5-1
size: .
J: TRBJ2-6
DNA: TGCGCCAGCAGCCCGCGTCCTTCTGGGGCCAACGGCCTGACTTTC
CDR3: CASSPRPSGANGLTF

D: TRBD2
V: TRBV5-1
size: .
J: TRBJ2-1
DNA: TGCGCCAGCAGCTTGGGTAGCGGGAGGGCGAATGAGCAGTTCTTC
CDR3: CASSLGSGRANEQFF

D: .
V: TRBV6-5
size: .
J: TRBJ1-4
DNA: TGTGCCAGCAGTCCGCTCCTCCTAAATGAAAAACTGTTTTTT
CDR3: CASSPLLLNEKLFF

D: .
V: TRBV28
size: .
J: TRBJ2-6
DNA: TGTGCCAGTTCTCAGGATCCTGGGGCCAACGTCCTGACTTTC
CDR3: CASSQDPGANVLTF

D: TRBD2
V: TRBV20-1
size: .
J: TRBJ2-7
DNA: TGCAGTGCCGACCGGGGGGTCGAGCAGTACTTC
CDR3: CSADRGVEQYF

D: .
V: TRBV5-5
size: once
J: TRBJ2-7
DNA: TGTGCCAGCAGCTTAAGCGGTCCTAGCTCCTACGAGCAGTACTTC
CDR3: CASSLSGPSSYEQYF

D: TRBD1
V: TRBV6-6
size: .
J: TRBJ1-1
DNA: TGTGCCAGCAGTTATACAGGGGGGGTGACTGAAGCTTTCTTT
CDR3: CASSYTGGVTEAFF